This TCR beta chain was sequenced for a study of blood T cell repertoires in COVID-19. Study-wide context: The United States, Italy and Spain supplied acute and convalescent COVID-19 samples. The cDNA or gDNA used as material had been derived from T cells, B-cell-depleted T cells, or PBMCs.

Per the original data handling: Estimates of nucleated cell counts were drawn from the amplification of reference gene primers. The method was immunoSEQ multiplex PCR; TCRdb's version includes in-frame clones alone and lacks a portion of them. D and trimming come from the DNA, and the V and J calls and clone size come from that table. Seen here are more than 35,000 clones, about 88% observed once, and the top ten hold about 35%. Germline CDR1 reads MDHEN; CDR2 reads SYDVKM. The CDR3 loop spans 15 amino acids. V lost 6 bases to trimming and J lost 0 bases; unmatched junction nucleotides: 8. Material for sequencing was peripheral blood. This clonotype was obtained from a man between 65 and 85 years old with active COVID-19. The V and J genes are TRBV28 and TRBJ2-7; 7 bases line up with TRBD2. This CDR3 reads CASRPMGGGSYEQYF. The CDR3 nucleotides read TGTGCCAGCAGGCCTATGGGGGGGGGCTCCTACGAGCAGTACTTC.